This T cell receptor beta chain was identified in a study of T cell responses to AZD1222 COVID-19 vaccine. Findings and limits, study-wide: Baseline serostatus was positive in only six AZD1222 recipients. Spike-specific TCR breadth and depth rose after two AZD1222 doses. Of spike-specific TCRs, nearly half reportedly target regions left unmutated in variants. Donors in the cohort were predominantly white British and more often female, and clonal diversity was possibly underestimated.

Germline lookup yields CDR1 MNHEY and CDR2 SVGAGI. V gave up 2 bases and J gave up 0 bases, with 4 bases separating them. CDR3 length equals 14 residues. To note about this clone: Its antigen is still unknown.

Data came from immunoSEQ multiplex PCR; TCRdb stores just in-frame clones and leaves some out. This sample carries about 130,000 clones, roughly 92% of them seen once, and the ten largest clones take 0.9% to 1.3%. This specimen was peripheral blood, taken 28 days after the second AZD1222 dose. This chain connects TRBV6-5 to TRBJ1-4; no firm D call. The origin of this receptor is an adult who received the AZD1222 COVID-19 vaccine. The CDR3 spells CASSYSSTNEKLFF. The CDR3 DNA sequence: TGTGCCAGCAGTTACAGTTCAACTAATGAAAAACTGTTTTTT.